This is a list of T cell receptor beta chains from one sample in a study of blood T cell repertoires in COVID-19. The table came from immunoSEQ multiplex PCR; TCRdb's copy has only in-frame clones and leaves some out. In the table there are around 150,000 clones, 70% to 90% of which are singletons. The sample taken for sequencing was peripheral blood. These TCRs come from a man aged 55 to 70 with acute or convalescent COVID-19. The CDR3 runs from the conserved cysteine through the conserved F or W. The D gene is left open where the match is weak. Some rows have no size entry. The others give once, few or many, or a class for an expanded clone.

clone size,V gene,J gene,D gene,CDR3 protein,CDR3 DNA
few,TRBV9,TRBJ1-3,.,CASSVGLIDRPGTGNTIYF,TGTGCCAGCAGCGTAGGATTAATTGATAGGCCAGGGACTGGAAACACCATATATTTT
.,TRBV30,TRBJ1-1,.,CAWNAGNWGEAFF,TGTGCCTGGAATGCAGGGAATTGGGGTGAAGCTTTCTTT
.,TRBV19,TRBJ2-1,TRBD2,CASSIGGSGGYNEQFF,TGTGCCAGTAGTATAGGGGGTAGCGGGGGCTACAATGAGCAGTTCTTC
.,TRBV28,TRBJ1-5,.,CASSLYGSYQPQHF,TGTGCCAGCAGTTTATACGGGTCGTATCAGCCCCAGCATTTT
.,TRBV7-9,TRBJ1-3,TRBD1,CASSRDSGSSGNTIYF,TGTGCCAGCAGCAGGGACAGCGGGAGCTCTGGAAACACCATATATTTT
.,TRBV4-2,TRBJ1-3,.,CASSQGAASSGNTIYF,TGTGCCAGCAGCCAAGGGGCCGCCAGCTCTGGAAACACCATATATTTT
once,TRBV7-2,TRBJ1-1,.,CASSVQGRGNTEAFF,TGTGCCAGCAGCGTACAGGGCCGGGGGAACACTGAAGCTTTCTTT
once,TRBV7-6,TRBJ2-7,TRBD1,CASSLGTGKRNEQYF,TGTGCCAGCAGCTTAGGGACAGGGAAAAGGAACGAGCAGTACTTC
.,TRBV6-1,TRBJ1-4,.,CASTHSANEKLFF,TGTGCCAGCACCCATTCGGCTAATGAAAAACTGTTTTTT
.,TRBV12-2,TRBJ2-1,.,CASRPYRVWNEQFF,TGTGCAAGTCGCCCTTACAGGGTGTGGAATGAGCAGTTCTTC
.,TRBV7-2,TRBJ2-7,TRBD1,CASSSTSTGGYEQYF,TGTGCCAGCAGCTCGACCTCGACAGGGGGCTACGAGCAGTACTTC
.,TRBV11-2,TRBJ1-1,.,CASSPLVGQNTEAFF,TGTGCCAGCAGCCCGCTTGTGGGACAGAACACTGAAGCTTTCTTT
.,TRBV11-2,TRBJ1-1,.,CASSRPIRTGSTEAFF,TGTGCCAGCAGCCGTCCTATTCGTACAGGGAGCACTGAAGCTTTCTTT
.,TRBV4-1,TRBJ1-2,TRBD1,CASSQHVTPGQGGYGYTF,TGCGCCAGCAGCCAACACGTAACTCCGGGACAGGGAGGCTATGGCTACACCTTC
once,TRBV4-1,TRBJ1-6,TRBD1,CASSLDRVFSPLHF,TGCGCCAGCAGTTTGGACAGGGTTTTTTCACCCCTCCACTTT
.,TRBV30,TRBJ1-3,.,CAWSHGEADTIYF,TGTGCCTGGAGTCATGGGGAGGCGGACACCATATATTTT
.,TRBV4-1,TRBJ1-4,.,CASSYGGAGEKLFF,TGCGCCAGCAGCTACGGTGGGGCAGGCGAAAAACTGTTTTTT
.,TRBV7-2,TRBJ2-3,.,CASSSLDTQYF,TGTGCCAGCAGCTCCCTAGATACGCAGTATTTT
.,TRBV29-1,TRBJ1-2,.,CSGFENGYTF,TGCAGCGGATTTGAGAATGGCTACACCTTC
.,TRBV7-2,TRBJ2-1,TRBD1,CASSPRQGGDGNEQFF,TGTGCCAGCAGCCCCCGACAAGGGGGCGATGGCAATGAGCAGTTCTTC
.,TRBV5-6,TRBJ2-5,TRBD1,CASSRDRGQETQYF,TGTGCCAGCAGCCGGGACAGGGGCCAAGAGACCCAGTACTTC
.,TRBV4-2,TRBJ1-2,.,CASSQDAGNYYGYTF,TGTGCCAGCAGCCAAGACGCAGGGAATTACTATGGCTACACCTTC
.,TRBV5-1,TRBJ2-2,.,CASSLPGVDTGELFF,TGCGCCAGCAGCTTGCCGGGGGTGGACACCGGGGAGCTGTTTTTT
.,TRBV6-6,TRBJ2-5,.,CASSYSVRAQETQYF,TGTGCCAGCAGTTACTCGGTCAGGGCTCAAGAGACCCAGTACTTC
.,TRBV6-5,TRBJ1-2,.,CASSDYGDYGYTF,TGTGCCAGCAGCGATTACGGTGACTATGGCTACACCTTC
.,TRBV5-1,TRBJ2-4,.,CASSLSGENIQYF,TGCGCCAGCAGCTTGTCGGGGGAAAACATTCAGTACTTC
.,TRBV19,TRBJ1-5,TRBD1,CASSKGTVSNQPQHF,TGTGCCAGTAGTAAGGGGACAGTTAGCAATCAGCCCCAGCATTTT
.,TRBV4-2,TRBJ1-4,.,CASSQVIDAGGEKLFF,TGTGCCAGCAGCCAAGTTATCGACGCCGGAGGGGAAAAACTGTTTTTT
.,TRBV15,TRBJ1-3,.,CATSRTVTSGNTIYF,TGTGCCACCAGCAGGACTGTTACCTCTGGAAACACCATATATTTT
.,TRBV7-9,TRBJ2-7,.,CASSPDRWGHGYEQYF,TGTGCCAGCAGCCCCGACCGGTGGGGCCATGGGTACGAGCAGTACTTC
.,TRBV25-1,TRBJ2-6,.,CASSIGGTGANVLTF,TGTGCCAGCAGTATTGGGGGGACTGGGGCCAACGTCCTGACTTTC
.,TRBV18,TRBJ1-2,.,CASSSSGQPHNYGYTF,TGTGCCAGCTCATCCTCCGGACAGCCACATAACTATGGCTACACCTTC
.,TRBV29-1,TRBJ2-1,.,CSVEGVIQGQRDEQFF,TGCAGCGTTGAAGGGGTGATACAGGGCCAACGGGATGAGCAGTTCTTC
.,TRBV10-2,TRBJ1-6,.,CASSEYMRQNNSPLHF,TGCGCCAGCAGTGAGTATATGCGACAGAATAATTCACCCCTCCACTTT
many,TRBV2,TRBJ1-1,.,CASQRQLKSNTEAFF,TGTGCCAGCCAGCGCCAGTTGAAGAGTAACACTGAAGCTTTCTTT
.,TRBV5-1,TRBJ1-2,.,CASSFGPQVLNYGYTF,TGCGCCAGCAGCTTTGGGCCCCAGGTTCTTAACTATGGCTACACCTTC